Included here is one T cell receptor (beta chain) sequence, with context. The antigen is unknown. This entry belongs to a study of monozygotic twins with inflammatory bowel disease. The CDR3 length is 14 residues. The germline gives CDR1 SGHRS, CDR2 YFSETQ. Study-wide results and limits: IBD patients share fewer clonotypes with other people than healthy twins do, especially with disease activity.

Nested amplification of TCRalpha and TCRbeta cDNA involved two PCRs of around 15 and 9 cycles. TCRdb re-called the 5' RACE reads; one entry per CDR3 protein, DNA not given. This listing includes 150,000 to 200,000 distinct CDR3 sequences. This sequence was found in a human donor with ulcerative colitis or Crohn's disease, or a healthy co-twin of an affected twin (not recorded which). The chain uses TRBV5-1 and TRBJ2-5. Sequenced input: blood. CDR3 sequence: CASSWEGRQETQYF.